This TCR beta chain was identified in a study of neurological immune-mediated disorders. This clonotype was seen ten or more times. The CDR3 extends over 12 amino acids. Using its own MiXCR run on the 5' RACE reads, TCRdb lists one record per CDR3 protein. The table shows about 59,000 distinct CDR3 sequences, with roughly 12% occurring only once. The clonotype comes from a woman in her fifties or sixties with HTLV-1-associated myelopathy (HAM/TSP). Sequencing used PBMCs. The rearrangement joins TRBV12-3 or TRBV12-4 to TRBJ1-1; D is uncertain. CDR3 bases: TGTGCTGTAATCGAGGGGAACACTGAAGCTTTCTTT. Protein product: CAVIEGNTEAFF.